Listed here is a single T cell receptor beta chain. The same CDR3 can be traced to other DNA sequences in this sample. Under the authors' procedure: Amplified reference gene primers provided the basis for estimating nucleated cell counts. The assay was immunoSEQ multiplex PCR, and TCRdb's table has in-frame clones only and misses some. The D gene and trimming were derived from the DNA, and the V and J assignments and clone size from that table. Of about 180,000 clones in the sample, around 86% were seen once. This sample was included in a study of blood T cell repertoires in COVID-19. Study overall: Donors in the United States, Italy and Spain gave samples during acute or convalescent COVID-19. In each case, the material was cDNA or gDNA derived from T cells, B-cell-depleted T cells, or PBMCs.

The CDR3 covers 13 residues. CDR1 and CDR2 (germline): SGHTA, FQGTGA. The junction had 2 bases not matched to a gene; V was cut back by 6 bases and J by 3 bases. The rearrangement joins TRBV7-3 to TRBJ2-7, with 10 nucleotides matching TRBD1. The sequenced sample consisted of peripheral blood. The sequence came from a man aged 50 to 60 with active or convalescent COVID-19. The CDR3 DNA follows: TGTGCCAGCAGTCGGGACAGGGGCTACGAGCAGTACTTC. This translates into CASSRDRGYEQYF.